This T cell receptor (beta chain) was sequenced for a study of spatial heterogeneity in lung cancer. Across the whole study: Detection consistently yielded more beta chains than alpha chains. Study-level results: Expanded alpha and beta TCR counts within tumors tracked tumor mutation counts.

TCRdb re-analysed the 5' RACE reads in MiXCR, keeping a single row per CDR3 protein. The table records 850 to 1,200 distinct CDR3 sequences, roughly 27% of them present only once. The time point: sample taken at primary tumor resection. Samples were obtained from roughly 65 donors, all untreated early-stage non-small cell lung cancer patients. Tumor, nontumor lung or frozen PBMC supplied whole RNA, sequenced without sorting. The CDR3 sequence is 12 residues long. The V gene's germline CDR1 is SGHRS and CDR2 YFSETQ. V was shortened by 4 bases and J by 5 bases, with 8 bases between the two germline ends. Within the sample, this clonotype is medium-sized (0.01 to 0.1%). The antigen is undetermined.

Sequenced material: lung tumor tissue, taken at surgery. This TCR came from a male donor with early-stage non-small cell lung cancer. The genes are TRBV5-1 and TRBJ2-3; D uncertain. The CDR3 DNA is TGCGCCAGCAGCCCCTTCCAAGATACGCAGTATTTT. Translation: CASSPFQDTQYF.